This entry lists 23 T cell receptor beta chains sequenced from one sample in a study of blood T cell repertoires in COVID-19. Sequencing was performed with immunoSEQ multiplex PCR; in TCRdb, only in-frame clones are kept and a portion is missing. Of under 250,000 clones in the sample, around 85% were seen once. The sequencing input was peripheral blood. The origin of the receptors is a woman in her fifties or sixties with active or convalescent COVID-19.

This clone was seen more than once but under ten times. The chain couples TRBV5-1 to TRBJ1-2, with a tentative D call TRBD1 (5 bases). This CDR3 spans 14 amino acids. V gave up 1 base and J gave up 6 bases, with 13 bases separating them. Per the germline V gene, CDR1 is SGHRS and CDR2 is YFSETQ. The CDR3 DNA reads as TGCGCCAGCAGCTTGTTGGGGGGATTGGATGGCTACACCTTC. It specifies CASSLLGGLDGYTF.

About this clone: The junction departs from germline at one end; a sequencing error may be responsible. The rearrangement links TRBV7-7 to TRBJ1-3; 9 nucleotides agree with TRBD1. The CDR3 sequence is 14 residues long. Germline assignment: CDR1 SSHAT and CDR2 FNYEAQ (reference sequence). The CDR3 loop reads CASSPGTGGNTIYF. CDR3 in DNA: TGTGCTAGCAGCCCCGGGACAGGGGGAAACACCATATATTTT.

The sample holds one count of this clone. The chain links TRBV19 to TRBJ1-2; 7 bases fit TRBD1. Germline V gene lookup returns CDR1 LNHDA and CDR2 SQIVND (reference sequence). The CDR3 loop spans 15 amino acids. V trimming: 3 bases; J trimming: 6 bases; junction bases outside the gene matches: 10. For the CDR3, the DNA is TGTGCCAGTAGTATGCCCGACAGGGCTAGAGATGGCTACACCTTC. As protein: CASSMPDRARDGYTF.

The rearrangement uses TRBV28 and TRBJ1-6, with TRBD1 matching 9 bases. The V gene's germline CDR1 is MDHEN and CDR2 SYDVKM. This CDR3 contains 16 residues. The ends lost 3 bases at V and 4 bases at J; junction bases unmatched: 4. CDR3 in amino acids: CASSFRTGAYNSPLHF. CDR3 in DNA: TGTGCCAGCAGTTTCAGGACAGGGGCGTATAATTCACCCCTCCACTTT.

In regard to this clone: The sample carries other DNA sequences with the same CDR3. V and J are TRBV5-1 and TRBJ2-3; D remains unclear. Between the trimmed V and J ends, which lost 3 bases and 0 bases, there was a span of 8 bases. The CDR3 has 14 residues. The germline V gene has CDR1 SGHRS and CDR2 YFSETQ. CDR3 region: CASSWADSTDTQYF. CDR3 nucleotide sequence: TGCGCCAGCAGCTGGGCAGATAGCACAGATACGCAGTATTTT.

The chain joins TRBV11-3 to TRBJ2-1; TRBD1 matches 11 bases. V lost 5 bases to trimming and J lost 8 bases; unmatched junction nucleotides: 11. CDR3 size: 16 residues. From germline, CDR1 is SGHNT and CDR2 YENEEA. Here the CDR3 reads CASSPLGTGGRDEQFF. The CDR3 nucleotides are TGTGCCAGCAGCCCCCTGGGGACAGGGGGTAGGGATGAGCAGTTCTTC.

This sequence joins TRBV19 and TRBJ1-5; D is ambiguous. Trimming left V 1 base short and J 4 bases short, with 8 bases between. The CDR3 consists of 14 residues. From germline, CDR1 is LNHDA and CDR2 SQIVND (reference sequence). CDR3 sequence (DNA): TGTGCCAGTAGTATAGCCCCGCTAAATCAGCCCCAGCATTTT. Its translation: CASSIAPLNQPQHF.

DNA for the CDR3: TGCGCCAGCAGCCCACGGACTAGCGGGGGCCAAGAGACCCAGTACTTC. This encodes CASSPRTSGGQETQYF. V usage is TRBV4-1 and J usage is TRBJ2-5, with TRBD2 matching over 13 bases. The V and J ends lost 4 bases and 1 base, in that order; junction bases with no gene match: 3. The CDR3 spans 16 residues. Per germline, CDR1 MGHRA and CDR2 YSYEKL.

This clone is a singleton in its sample. The chain employs TRBV11-3 and TRBJ2-5; 13 bases fit TRBD2. The V segment lost 5 bases and the J segment 2 bases; nucleotides outside the gene matches: 5. The CDR3 runs to 16 residues. Per germline, CDR1 SGHNT and CDR2 YENEEA. The CDR3 sequence is CASSPGLAGVQETQYF. CDR3 DNA sequence: TGTGCCAGCAGCCCCGGACTAGCGGGGGTACAAGAGACCCAGTACTTC.

V usage is TRBV6-1 and J usage is TRBJ1-1, with D tentatively TRBD1 (6 bases). V lost 0 bases and J 5 bases, leaving 16 bases between the germline ends. Germline V gene lookup returns CDR1 MNHNS and CDR2 SASEGT. The CDR3 contains 16 residues. The DNA for the CDR3 is TGTGCCAGCAGTGAAGCCCTGGGCCAGGGGACGACTGAAGCTTTCTTT. Translated, it gives CASSEALGQGTTEAFF.

The gene calls are TRBV5-1 and TRBJ1-1; 8 bases match TRBD1. Germline V gene sequence: CDR1 SGHRS, CDR2 YFSETQ. The CDR3 consists of 15 residues. The V and J ends lost 1 base and 1 base, in that order; junction bases with no gene match: 3. CDR3 residues: CASSLQGARNTEAFF. CDR3 DNA sequence: TGCGCCAGCAGCTTGCAGGGGGCCAGGAACACTGAAGCTTTCTTT.

CDR3 DNA: TGTGCCAGAAGCTTGGACAGGGACAACGTCTACGAGCAGTACTTC. The encoded protein is CARSLDRDNVYEQYF. The chain recombines TRBV5-3 with TRBJ2-7, with D perhaps TRBD1 (6 bases). TRBV5-3 is identified as an open reading frame with a role that is uncertain. There are 15 residues in the CDR3. Trimming removed 0 bases at V and 3 bases at J, with 13 bases between.

This rearrangement joins TRBV15 to TRBJ1-1; maybe TRBD1 (6 bases). The germline V gene has CDR1 LNHNV and CDR2 YYDKDF (reference sequence). The CDR3 extends over 15 amino acids. The ends were cut back, 6 bases at V and 1 base at J, with 15 bases in the middle. The CDR3 region is CATREARTANTEAFF. CDR3 nucleotides: TGTGCCACCAGGGAGGCTAGGACAGCGAACACTGAAGCTTTCTTT.

The V and J genes are TRBV4-1 and TRBJ1-4; D might be TRBD1 (6 bases). The CDR3 is 15 amino acids. Germline V CDR1 and CDR2: MGHRA, YSYEKL. V dropped 0 bases and J dropped 8 bases, with 13 bases sitting between them. As DNA, the CDR3 is TGCGCCAGCAGCCAAGATAACAGGGCAGGGGAAAAACTGTTTTTT. This translates into CASSQDNRAGEKLFF.

The chain couples TRBV9 to TRBJ2-5, with 12 bases that match TRBD1. Germline V gene lookup returns CDR1 SGDLS and CDR2 YYNGEE. The CDR3 contains 15 residues. V lost 3 bases and J lost 5; bases outside the gene matches: 5. The CDR3 DNA reads as TGTGCCAGCAGCGACCCGGGACAGGGGGCGGAGACCCAGTACTTC. The encoded protein is CASSDPGQGAETQYF.

The chain recombines TRBV3-1 (or the pseudogene TRBV3-2) with TRBJ2-5; TRBD1 might be the D (5 bases). The length of the CDR3 is 15 residues. The germline V gene encodes CDR1 LGHDT and CDR2 YNNKEL (reference sequence). Trimming removed 0 bases from V and 3 bases from J, with 11 bases in between. This CDR3 reads CASSQDKAREETQYF. The CDR3, as DNA: TGTGCCAGCAGCCAAGATAAGGCCAGGGAAGAGACCCAGTACTTC.

The rearrangement links TRBV13 to TRBJ1-2, with D possibly matching TRBD1 (5 bases). The CDR3 extends over 17 amino acids. Trimming shortened V by 0 bases and J by 3 bases, and 17 bases separated the two germline ends. Per the germline V gene, CDR1 is PRHDT and CDR2 is FYEKMQ (reference sequence). The CDR3 spells CASSLGQDPSWDYGYTF. The CDR3 DNA reads as TGTGCCAGCAGCTTAGGACAGGATCCATCCTGGGACTATGGCTACACCTTC.

The V and J genes are TRBV10-2 and TRBJ2-3; TRBD1 is a possible D gene (6 bases). The CDR3 length is 13 residues. V dropped 9 bases and J dropped 3 bases, with 13 bases sitting between them. The germline gives CDR1 WSHSY, CDR2 SAAADI. CDR3 coding DNA: TGCGCCAGTCTACAGGGATGGACAGATACGCAGTATTTT. It encodes CASLQGWTDTQYF.

The chain employs TRBV5-1 and TRBJ2-1; maybe TRBD1 (6 bases). V shed 6 bases and J shed 8 bases, with 12 bases lying between them. This CDR3 is built from 12 residues. Germline CDR1 SGHRS, CDR2 YFSETQ. In DNA, the CDR3 is TGCGCCAGCATCCTAGGGGGTTATGAGCAGTTCTTC. This gives the protein CASILGGYEQFF. The variable domain in full, completed from reference TRBV5-1 and TRBJ2-1, reads KAGVTQTPRYLIKTRGQQVTLSCSPISGHRSVSWYQQTPGQGLQFLFEYFSETQRNKGNFPGRFSGRQFSNSRSEMNVSTLELGDSALYLCASILGGYEQFFGPGTRLTVL.

The genes are TRBV28 and TRBJ1-5, with a weak D call TRBD1 (5 bases). This CDR3 spans 13 amino acids. Trimming stripped 6 bases from V and 4 bases from J, with 10 bases between. Germline-derived CDR1 and CDR2 are MDHEN and SYDVKM. The CDR3 DNA reads as TGTGCCAGCAGAGACAGTTTAAATCAGCCCCAGCATTTT. Its protein product is CASRDSLNQPQHF.

The genes are TRBV6-5 and TRBJ2-7, with D tentatively TRBD2 (6 bases). Germline loops: CDR1 MNHEY, CDR2 SVGAGI. V was pared by 9 bases and J by 4 bases, with 19 bases between. The CDR3 runs 14 residues. DNA of the CDR3: TGTGCCAGTCGGGGCCTTAGCGGAGGGTACGAGCAGTACTTC. It translates to CASRGLSGGYEQYF.

The chain joins TRBV5-1 to TRBJ2-1; 11 bases match TRBD2. This CDR3 has 15 amino acids. CDR1 and CDR2 (germline): SGHRS, YFSETQ. V shed 2 bases, J shed 5 bases, and the junction held 3 bases outside the gene matches. For the CDR3, the DNA is TGCGCCAGCAGCTTCGGACTAGCGGGTAACAATGAGCAGTTCTTC. Translation gives CASSFGLAGNNEQFF.

The genes are TRBV4-1 and TRBJ1-5, with 11 positions matching TRBD1. The V and J ends lost 0 bases and 4 bases, in that order; junction bases with no gene match: 5. CDR3 size: 17 residues. Looked up from germline, CDR1 is MGHRA and CDR2 is YSYEKL. The CDR3 coding sequence is TGCGCCAGCAGCCAAGAAGGACAGGGGGCTAGGAATCAGCCCCAGCATTTT. This encodes CASSQEGQGARNQPQHF.